Below, 8 T cell receptor beta chains from the same sample are listed, as sequenced in a study of cytomegalovirus exposure and HLA in healthy donors. The protocol was immunoSEQ multiplex PCR, while the TCRdb copy is restricted to in-frame clones and leaves out a portion. In the table there are tens of thousands of clones, 94% of which are singletons. Sequences were obtained from PBMCs. The receptors derive from a young woman in good health and CMV-seronegative.

This rearrangement joins TRBV6-4 to TRBJ2-6, with D tentatively TRBD2 (6 bases). Germline CDR1 is MRHNA and CDR2 is SNTAGT. Trimming pared 0 bases from V and 1 base from J, leaving 7 bases between. CDR3 length equals 16 residues. As DNA, the CDR3 is TGTGCCAGCAGTGACTCGGGGGGTTCTGGGGCCAACGTCCTGACTTTC. Protein: CASSDSGGSGANVLTF.

The chain carries TRBV7-9 and TRBJ2-5; 8 nucleotides match TRBD2. The germline CDR1 and CDR2 sequences are SEHNR and FQNEAQ (reference sequence). This CDR3 has 19 amino acids. After removal of 5 bases from V and 3 bases from J, the junction contained 20 bases not matched to a gene. This chain's CDR3 is CASSGVREDSGVGEETQYF. Here the CDR3 DNA reads TGTGCCAGCAGCGGGGTCAGAGAGGATAGCGGGGTAGGTGAAGAGACCCAGTACTTC.

Only a few counts were recorded for this clone. V usage is TRBV27 and J usage is TRBJ2-7, with D unresolved. The CDR3 has 12 amino acids. Germline-derived CDR1 and CDR2 are MNHEY and SMNVEV (reference sequence). The V and J ends lost 8 bases and 4 bases respectively, with 12 bases between them. In DNA, the CDR3 is TGTGCCAGCGCGAGTTCGGTATACGAGCAGTACTTC. Protein: CASASSVYEQYF.

V usage is TRBV9 and J usage is TRBJ2-5; TRBD1 aligns across 9 bases. CDR1 is SGDLS and CDR2 is YYNGEE in the germline V gene. Unmatched junction bases numbered 16, after V lost 3 bases and J lost 4 bases. The CDR3 extends over 18 amino acids. The CDR3, as DNA: TGTGCCAGCAGCGCACCCCCGCACCCGGAGACAGGGGGAGAGACCCAGTACTTC. Its protein product is CASSAPPHPETGGETQYF.

This clone came up once. V and J are TRBV5-1 and TRBJ2-4; 7 bases fit TRBD1. V gave up 0 bases and J gave up 0 bases; unmatched junction bases: 6. Per the germline V gene, CDR1 is SGHRS and CDR2 is YFSETQ. The CDR3 is made up of 17 amino acids. The CDR3 DNA sequence: TGCGCCAGCAGCTTGGGTTCGGGACAGCTAGCCAAAAACATTCAGTACTTC. It encodes CASSLGSGQLAKNIQYF.

This clone was recorded only once. The chain is built from TRBV29-1 and TRBJ1-4, with 11 bases that match TRBD1. This CDR3 spans 15 amino acids. The germline V gene encodes CDR1 SQVTM and CDR2 ANQGSEA. Trimming at V came to 7 bases and at J to 6 bases, leaving 10 bases not matched to a gene. The DNA for the CDR3 is TGCAGCGCGTACGGGACAGGGGGTATTTATGAAAAACTGTTTTTT. It encodes CSAYGTGGIYEKLFF.

V usage is TRBV30 and J usage is TRBJ2-1, with 10 positions matching TRBD2. Germline V gives CDR1 GTSNPN, CDR2 SVGIG (reference sequence). The CDR3 is made up of 16 amino acids. J lost 2 bases, V lost 4 bases, and 8 bases had no gene match. The CDR3 sequence is CAWTTPAGGPYNEQFF. The CDR3 DNA reads as TGTGCCTGGACCACGCCAGCGGGGGGGCCCTACAATGAGCAGTTCTTC.

To note about this clone: Different DNA sequences within this sample yield the same CDR3. J is TRBJ2-7 and V is TRBV28; D might be TRBD2 (6 bases). From germline, CDR1 is MDHEN and CDR2 SYDVKM. The V end was cut by 6 bases, the J end by 0 bases, with 12 bases between. This CDR3 contains 14 residues. The CDR3 DNA reads as TGTGCCAGCAGCTCGGGGGTCTTCTCCTACGAGCAGTACTTC. Its translation: CASSSGVFSYEQYF.